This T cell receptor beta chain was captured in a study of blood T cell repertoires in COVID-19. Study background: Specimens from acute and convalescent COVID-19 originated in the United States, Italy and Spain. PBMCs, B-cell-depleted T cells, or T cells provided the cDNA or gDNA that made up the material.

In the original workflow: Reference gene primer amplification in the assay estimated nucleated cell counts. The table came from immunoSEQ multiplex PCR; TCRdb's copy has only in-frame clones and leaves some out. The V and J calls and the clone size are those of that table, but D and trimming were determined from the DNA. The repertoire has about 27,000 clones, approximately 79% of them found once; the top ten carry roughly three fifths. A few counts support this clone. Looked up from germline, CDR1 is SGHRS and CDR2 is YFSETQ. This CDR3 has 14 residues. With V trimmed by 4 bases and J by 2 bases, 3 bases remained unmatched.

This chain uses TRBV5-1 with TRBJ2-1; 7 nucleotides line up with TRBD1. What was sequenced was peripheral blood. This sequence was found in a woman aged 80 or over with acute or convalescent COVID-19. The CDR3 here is CASSRQGPYNEQFF. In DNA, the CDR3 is TGCGCCAGCAGCCGACAGGGACCCTACAATGAGCAGTTCTTC.